This T cell receptor beta chain was sequenced for a study of cytomegalovirus exposure and HLA in healthy donors. Study observations and caveats: The authors later linked a missense DCLRE1C variant to TCR beta V- and J-gene trimming.

The CDR3 has 15 amino acids. Trimming removed 3 bases from V and 0 bases from J, with 6 bases in between. Germline CDR1 MGHDK, CDR2 SYGVNS. The PCR had 60 Vbeta and 13 Jbeta primers. Produced via immunoSEQ multiplex PCR; TCRdb's table is partial and in-frame only. Of approximately 100,000 clones in the sample, under 85% were seen once. As for this clone: The antigen remains undetermined.

Sequencing input: PBMCs. The receptor comes from a man in his forties in good health and CMV-seropositive. This chain uses TRBV25-1 with TRBJ2-6; the D is unclear. Here the CDR3 DNA reads TGTGCCAGCAGTGATAGTGGCTCTGGGGCCAACGTCCTGACTTTC. Translated, it gives CASSDSGSGANVLTF.